Listed here are 32 T cell receptor beta chains from one sample, sequenced in a study of T cell repertoires in cytomegalovirus infection. Their cognate antigens are unknown. TCRdb redid the calling of the reads with MiXCR, one entry per CDR3 protein. Among some 940,000 distinct CDR3 sequences listed, approximately 30% were seen once. Here the sequenced sample was cultured CD8+ T cells from PBMCs, taken from culture after CMV antigen stimulation. The receptors originated from a human donor in good health (CMV status not recorded). Some clones in this sample may be carry-over from other donors' samples.

This clonotype occurred a few times. The CDR3 DNA reads as TGCAGCGTTGTTACCAGGGGGCGAAGTTTTAACACCTTC. Translated: CSVVTRGRSFNTF. V gene TRBV29-1 combines with J gene TRBJ1-2; the match to TRBD1 covers 8 bases. V shed 4 bases and J 12 bases; nucleotides not matched to a gene: 13. The length of the CDR3 is 13 residues. Germline V gene lookup returns CDR1 SQVTM and CDR2 ANQGSEA.

The table lists this clonotype with a few counts. J is TRBJ2-5 and V is TRBV9; the D gene is possibly TRBD2 (6 bases). Germline CDR1 and CDR2: SGDLS and YYNGEE. V lost 4 bases and J 5 bases, leaving 18 bases between the germline ends. The CDR3 consists of 15 residues. CDR3 coding DNA: TGTGCCAGCAGCCCCGGCGGGGTGCCGACGGAGACCCAGTACTTC. Protein sequence: CASSPGGVPTETQYF.

The V and J genes are TRBV27 and TRBJ1-1, with a weak D call TRBD1 (6 bases). The CDR3 totals 13 residues. Per germline, CDR1 MNHEY and CDR2 SMNVEV (reference sequence). CDR3 protein: CVSSREGDTEAFF. Written as DNA, the CDR3 is TGTGTCAGTAGCCGGGAGGGGGACACTGAAGCTTTCTTT.

The chain is built from TRBV28 and TRBJ2-5; 15 bases are shared with TRBD2. J gave up 3 bases and V 3 bases, and 8 bases lay outside the gene matches. There are 18 residues in the CDR3. Germline CDR1 and CDR2: MDHEN and SYDVKM. The CDR3 region is CASSFPRTSGGEKETQYF. In DNA form, the CDR3 reads TGTGCCAGCAGTTTTCCCCGGACTAGCGGGGGGGAGAAAGAGACCCAGTACTTC. Complete variable domain (other parts from reference TRBV28 and TRBJ2-5): DVKVTQSSRYLVKRTGEKVFLECVQDMDHENMFWYRQDPGLGLRLIYFSYDVKMKEKGDIPEGYSVSREKKERFSLILESASTNQTSMYLCASSFPRTSGGEKETQYFGPGTRLLVL.

V usage is TRBV12-5 and J usage is TRBJ1-5, with TRBD1 matching over 8 bases. J lost 0 bases, V lost 3 bases, and 13 bases had no gene match. The CDR3 is 19 residues long. Germline CDR1 and CDR2: LGHNT and FRNRAP. CDR3 nucleotide sequence: TGTGCTAGTGGTTTCTTCTGGGACAGGTCTTCTCATAGCAATCAGCCCCAGCATTTT. Translated: CASGFFWDRSSHSNQPQHF.

This clonotype came up many times. This sequence joins TRBV7-6 and TRBJ1-5; D not resolved. Germline lookup yields CDR1 SGHVS and CDR2 FNYEAQ. V lost 2 bases and J lost 5, with 4 bases in between. The CDR3 sequence is 12 residues long. CDR3 protein: CASSLRHQPQHF. In DNA form, the CDR3 reads TGTGCCAGCAGCTTACGCCATCAGCCCCAGCATTTT.

The rearrangement joins TRBV6-1 to TRBJ2-5, with TRBD2 matching over 16 bases. Per the germline V gene, CDR1 is MNHNS and CDR2 is SASEGT. With 11 bases clipped from V and 5 bases from J, the junction kept 14 bases outside the gene matches. There are 17 residues in the CDR3. CDR3: CAAFPGLAGGVWETQYF. The CDR3 coding sequence is TGTGCCGCCTTCCCGGGACTAGCGGGGGGGGTCTGGGAGACCCAGTACTTC.

This clonotype has a count of ten or more. The chain links TRBV7-6 to TRBJ2-7; 10 positions match TRBD2. CDR1 SGHVS and CDR2 FNYEAQ come from the germline V gene. This CDR3 contains 17 residues. Trimming removed 6 bases from V and 2 bases from J; junction bases left unmatched: 13. The CDR3 reads CASRSGTSGETAYEQYF. The CDR3 coding sequence is TGTGCCAGCAGGTCAGGAACTAGCGGGGAGACAGCCTACGAGCAGTACTTC. The full variable domain, its missing parts supplied by reference TRBV7-6 and TRBJ2-7, is GAGVSQSPRYKVTKRGQDVALRCDPISGHVSLYWYRQALGQGPEFLTYFNYEAQQDKSGLPNDRFSAERPEGSISTLTIQRTEQRDSAMYRCASRSGTSGETAYEQYFGPGTRLTVT.

This clonotype has only a few counts. This chain connects TRBV12-3 or TRBV12-4 to TRBJ2-2; D gene ambiguous. The CDR3 contains 13 residues. Trimming removed 10 bases from V and 4 bases from J, with 13 bases in between. This CDR3 is CANSITVTGELFF. The CDR3 bases are TGTGCCAATTCCATCACAGTCACCGGGGAGCTGTTTTTT.

The chain carries TRBV19 and TRBJ1-6, with D possibly being TRBD1 (5 bases). Trimming left V 3 bases short and J 7 bases short, with 13 bases between. The CDR3 sequence is 15 residues long. Per the germline V gene, CDR1 is LNHDA and CDR2 is SQIVND (reference sequence). The CDR3, as DNA: TGTGCCAGTAGTATCGAAGCAGGGCTCAATTCACCCCTCCACTTT. Residues: CASSIEAGLNSPLHF. Combining the CDR3 with reference TRBV19 and TRBJ1-6 gives the whole variable domain DGGITQSPKYLFRKEGQNVTLSCEQNLNHDAMYWYRQDPGQGLRLIYYSQIVNDFQKGDIAEGYSVSREKKESFPLTVTSAQKNPTAFYLCASSIEAGLNSPLHFGNGTRLTVT.

The chain uses TRBV6-5 and TRBJ2-1; 8 bases are shared with TRBD2. CDR3 size: 14 residues. Trimming removed 6 bases from V and 5 bases from J; junction bases left unmatched: 6. Germline values: CDR1 MNHEY, CDR2 SVGAGI. For the CDR3, the DNA is TGTGCCAGCAGCTTAGCGGGGAATAACAATGAGCAGTTCTTC. This translates into CASSLAGNNNEQFF.

The V gene is TRBV19, the J gene TRBJ2-1; a possible D gene is TRBD1 (5 bases). The V end was cut by 11 bases, the J end by 0 bases, with 23 bases between. Per the germline V gene, CDR1 is LNHDA and CDR2 is SQIVND (reference sequence). The CDR3 runs to 17 residues. CDR3 DNA: TGTGCCTGTACCCAAGTGTCAGGGTCCAGCTCCTACAATGAGCAGTTCTTC. Translating gives CACTQVSGSSSYNEQFF.

This chain joins TRBV10-2 and TRBJ2-2; D call uncertain. The CDR3 spans 13 residues. From germline, CDR1 is WSHSY and CDR2 SAAADI. V was cut by 7 bases and J by 6 bases, with 12 bases left in between. The CDR3 DNA reads as TGCGCCAGCACCAACTGGGATGCCGGGGAGCTGTTTTTT. It translates to CASTNWDAGELFF.

This clonotype was recorded many times. The V gene is TRBV7-8, the J gene TRBJ2-1; 8 bases match TRBD2. Germline V gene lookup returns CDR1 SGHVS and CDR2 FQNEAQ. V was clipped by 5 bases and J by 6 bases; unmatched bases: 6. The CDR3 length is 14 residues. The CDR3, as DNA: TGTGCCAGCAGCACACCGGGACTAGTCAATGAGCAGTTCTTC. Its translation: CASSTPGLVNEQFF.

This clonotype turned up a few times. This chain joins TRBV12-3 or TRBV12-4 and TRBJ1-4, with D possibly TRBD1 on 6 matching bases. V was clipped by 4 bases and J by 3 bases, with 27 bases between them. The CDR3 consists of 20 residues. For the CDR3, the DNA is TGTGCCAGCAGTTCACTCCGTGCGGGACACCGTGGTTGGGCTAATGAAAAACTGTTTTTT. Translating it yields CASSSLRAGHRGWANEKLFF.

This clonotype was counted many times. The CDR3 region is CASSLVRPGLRSTDTQYF. DNA for the CDR3: TGTGCCAGCAGCTTAGTTCGCCCGGGACTTCGAAGCACAGATACGCAGTATTTT. The chain employs TRBV7-9 and TRBJ2-3, with D possibly being TRBD2 (6 bases). With 1 base removed from V and 0 bases from J, the gap between germline ends came to 17 bases. The CDR3 loop spans 18 amino acids. CDR1 SEHNR and CDR2 FQNEAQ come from the germline V gene (reference sequence).

V is TRBV28 and J is TRBJ2-7, with a tentative D call TRBD1 (5 bases). The germline V gene encodes CDR1 MDHEN and CDR2 SYDVKM. This CDR3 spans 14 amino acids. V dropped 5 bases and J dropped 8 bases, with 19 bases sitting between them. Here the CDR3 reads CASSPQETLRQQYF. The CDR3 nucleotides read TGTGCCAGCAGTCCACAGGAGACCCTACGCCAGCAGTACTTC.

V usage is TRBV4-3 and J usage is TRBJ2-2; D uncertain. V was shortened by 3 bases and J by 1 base, with 9 bases between the two germline ends. The CDR3 runs 15 residues. Looked up from germline, CDR1 is LGHNA and CDR2 is YSLEER. CDR3 bases: TGCGCCAGCAGCCAGTTACCCGGGAACACCGGGGAGCTGTTTTTT. Protein product: CASSQLPGNTGELFF.

The rearrangement links TRBV29-1 to TRBJ1-2; 10 bases fit TRBD1. The CDR3 is made up of 14 amino acids. J lost 3 bases, V lost 3 bases, and 4 bases had no gene match. CDR1 SQVTM and CDR2 ANQGSEA come from the germline V gene. The CDR3 sequence: CSVEGQGTYYGYTF. As DNA, the CDR3 is TGCAGCGTTGAGGGACAGGGGACTTACTATGGCTACACCTTC.

Only a few counts were recorded for this clonotype. The V call is TRBV7-6, the J call TRBJ2-3; D perhaps matches TRBD1 (6 bases). The CDR3 loop spans 15 amino acids. The V gene's germline CDR1 is SGHVS and CDR2 FNYEAQ. V dropped 5 bases and J dropped 2 bases, with 14 bases sitting between them. The CDR3: CASSLRRGYTDTQYF. The CDR3 nucleotides read TGTGCCAGCAGCCTTCGCAGGGGATACACAGATACGCAGTATTTT.

J is TRBJ2-1 and V is TRBV20-1, with 12 bases identical to TRBD2. J lost 8 bases, V lost 5 bases, and 10 bases had no gene match. Per the germline V gene, CDR1 is DFQATT and CDR2 is SNEGSKA (reference sequence). The CDR3 is made up of 15 amino acids. The DNA for the CDR3 is TGCAGTGCTCTTTCCTCTAGCGGGGGGGCCCATGAGCAGTTCTTC. Encoded protein: CSALSSSGGAHEQFF.

This clonotype has a handful of counts. The chain employs TRBV10-3 and TRBJ2-1; the D gene could be TRBD1 or TRBD2 (6 bases each). Germline CDR1 reads ENHRY; CDR2 reads SYGVKD. The CDR3 totals 19 residues. The germline V and J ends were trimmed by 0 bases and 4 bases, with 22 bases remaining between them. The DNA for the CDR3 is TGTGCCATCAGTGAGTCTCTGGAGGGGGGCCCTCAAAATTACAATGAGCAGTTCTTC. Amino acid sequence: CAISESLEGGPQNYNEQFF.

This chain uses TRBV6-8 with TRBJ2-7; D may match TRBD1 or TRBD2 (5 bases each). V was trimmed by 5 bases and J by 9 bases, leaving 14 bases between them. The CDR3 runs to 12 residues. CDR1 and CDR2 from the germline V gene are MNHGY and SAAAGT. CDR3 in amino acids: CASSPGAAMQYV. CDR3 sequence (DNA): TGTGCCAGCAGTCCCGGGGCGGCGATGCAGTACGTC.

This clonotype was counted a few times. The J gene is TRBJ2-5, the V gene TRBV5-1; a possible D gene is TRBD2 (5 bases). V dropped 3 bases and J dropped 2 bases, with 11 bases sitting between them. The CDR3 totals 14 residues. Germline V gene lookup returns CDR1 SGHRS and CDR2 YFSETQ. DNA of the CDR3: TGCGCCAGCAGCTCAGGACTGTCTCAAGAGACCCAGTACTTC. Translated: CASSSGLSQETQYF.

The chain is built from TRBV6-6 and TRBJ2-1; weak D call: TRBD2 (5 bases). Looked up from germline, CDR1 is MNHNY and CDR2 is SVGAGI (reference sequence). This CDR3 has 15 residues. Between the trimmed V and J ends, which lost 5 bases and 4 bases, there was a span of 15 bases. The DNA of the CDR3 is TGTGCCAGCAGTATAGGACTGGGAATATACAATGAGCAGTTCTTC. Its protein is CASSIGLGIYNEQFF.

There are a few counts of this clonotype. As DNA, the CDR3 is TGTGCCAGCAGCAGCGGACAGCCCTCTGGGGCCAACGTCCTGACTTTC. Protein sequence: CASSSGQPSGANVLTF. The chain recombines TRBV6-5 with TRBJ2-6, with D maybe TRBD1 (6 bases). From germline, CDR1 is MNHEY and CDR2 SVGAGI. Trimming stripped 6 bases from V and 0 bases from J, with 12 bases between. The length of the CDR3 is 16 residues.

V is TRBV9 and J is TRBJ2-3, with TRBD1 matching over 12 bases. V trimming: 3 bases; J trimming: 5 bases; junction bases outside the gene matches: 7. This CDR3 is built from 16 residues. CDR1 and CDR2 from the germline V gene are SGDLS and YYNGEE. CDR3 DNA: TGTGCCAGCAGCGCATTGGGACAGGGGGCTGGAGATACGCAGTATTTT. Protein product: CASSALGQGAGDTQYF.

This rearrangement joins TRBV7-6 to TRBJ2-2; 8 bases align to TRBD2. The J segment lost 6 bases and the V segment lost 1 base, leaving 7 bases of the junction unmatched. In germline, CDR1 is SGHVS, CDR2 FNYEAQ. The length of the CDR3 is 16 residues. CDR3 region: CASSLVDQAGAGELFF. The CDR3 DNA sequence: TGTGCCAGCAGCTTAGTTGATCAAGCGGGGGCCGGGGAGCTGTTTTTT.

The rearrangement links TRBV6-2 or TRBV6-3 to TRBJ2-3; D unclear. Trimming removed 6 bases at V and 12 bases at J, with 10 bases between. CDR3 length: 10 amino acids. Germline lookup yields CDR1 MNHEY and CDR2 SVGEGT. The CDR3 region has the DNA TGTGCCAGCAGAGACAACATTCAGTATTTT. Protein product: CASRDNIQYF.

This chain uses TRBV7-3 with TRBJ2-1; 11 bases fit TRBD1. CDR1 is SGHTA and CDR2 is FQGTGA in the germline V gene. This CDR3 is built from 16 residues. The junction had 8 bases not matched to a gene; V was cut back by 6 bases and J by 4 bases. The CDR3 spells CASRDRGRSMYNEQFF. CDR3 in DNA: TGTGCCAGCAGGGACAGGGGGCGTTCAATGTACAATGAGCAGTTCTTC.

The J gene is TRBJ1-1, the V gene TRBV6-5; D remains unclear. Per the germline V gene, CDR1 is MNHEY and CDR2 is SVGAGI. Trimming cost V 2 bases and J 2 bases, with 9 bases left between them. CDR3 length equals 14 residues. The CDR3 is CASSYLRLNTEAFF. CDR3 nucleotide sequence: TGTGCCAGCAGTTACCTTCGCCTTAACACTGAAGCTTTCTTT.

This clonotype was observed a few times. The chain joins TRBV7-6 to TRBJ1-1; 9 bases agree with TRBD1. J was trimmed by 7 bases and V by 1 base; bases with no gene match: 13. The CDR3 contains 17 residues. CDR1 and CDR2 (germline): SGHVS, FNYEAQ. Here the CDR3 DNA reads TGTGCCAGCAGCTTAGGGCGGGACAGGGAACCCTCATATGAAGCTTTCTTT. Encoded protein: CASSLGRDREPSYEAFF. Using reference TRBV7-6 and TRBJ1-1 for the parts outside the CDR3, the full variable domain is GAGVSQSPRYKVTKRGQDVALRCDPISGHVSLYWYRQALGQGPEFLTYFNYEAQQDKSGLPNDRFSAERPEGSISTLTIQRTEQRDSAMYRCASSLGRDREPSYEAFFGQGTRLTVV.